These 26 T cell receptor beta chains came from one sample sequenced in a study of blood T cell repertoires in COVID-19. Using immunoSEQ multiplex PCR, the repertoire was profiled, and TCRdb retains in-frame clones only, with some absent. This sample carries about 110,000 clones, around 74% of them seen once, and the ten largest clones take around 19%. The source material was peripheral blood. The receptors shown here come from a woman in her 70s with acute or convalescent COVID-19.

A few counts support this clone. V gene TRBV6-5 combines with J gene TRBJ2-7; D is unresolved. Per the germline V gene, CDR1 is MNHEY and CDR2 is SVGAGI. This CDR3 contains 15 residues. Trimming pared 2 bases from V and 3 bases from J, leaving 14 bases between. The CDR3 sequence is CASSYDGSQGYEQYF. CDR3 DNA sequence: TGTGCCAGCAGTTACGACGGGTCACAAGGCTACGAGCAGTACTTC.

With regard to this clone: Other DNA sequences within the sample encode an identical CDR3. J is TRBJ2-3 and V is TRBV20-1; TRBD2 aligns across 7 bases. The CDR3 runs 11 residues. Germline trimming cut 5 bases from V and 6 bases from J; bases unmatched to any gene: 2. Germline CDR1 DFQATT, CDR2 SNEGSKA (reference sequence). CDR3 DNA sequence: TGCAGTGCTTCCGGGGGGGATACGCAGTATTTT. Its translation: CSASGGDTQYF.

This chain links TRBV29-1 with TRBJ1-1; the D is unclear. CDR1 is SQVTM and CDR2 is ANQGSEA in the germline V gene. The length of the CDR3 is 14 residues. Trimming shortened V by 0 bases and J by 1 base, and 9 bases separated the two germline ends. The CDR3 DNA sequence: TGCAGCGTTGAAGATCCGACGGGGAACACTGAAGCTTTCTTT. As protein: CSVEDPTGNTEAFF.

This chain links TRBV5-4 with TRBJ1-4, with D possibly matching TRBD1 (5 bases). V dropped 4 bases and J dropped 3 bases, with 10 bases sitting between them. The germline gives CDR1 SGHNT, CDR2 YYREEE (reference sequence). The CDR3 covers 14 residues. DNA for the CDR3: TGTGCCAGCAGCCGGGTAGGGGCTAATGAAAAACTGTTTTTT. Protein sequence: CASSRVGANEKLFF.

The V call is TRBV11-3, the J call TRBJ2-5; 14 bases match TRBD2. Germline CDR1 SGHNT, CDR2 YENEEA. The CDR3 totals 15 residues. The V and J ends lost 5 bases and 6 bases, in that order; junction bases with no gene match: 5. The CDR3 DNA follows: TGTGCCAGCAGCCCGGGACTAGCGGGGGTAAAGACCCAGTACTTC. This encodes CASSPGLAGVKTQYF.

This clone was picked up many times. This chain connects TRBV27 to TRBJ2-6, with D possibly TRBD2 on 6 matching bases. CDR3 length equals 18 residues. Germline CDR1 MNHEY, CDR2 SMNVEV (reference sequence). The V end lost 7 bases, the J end lost 0 bases, and 19 bases lay between the germline ends. This chain's CDR3 is CASTGEWGDRSGANVLTF. The DNA for the CDR3 is TGTGCCAGCACGGGGGAATGGGGGGACCGCTCTGGGGCCAACGTCCTGACTTTC.

The sample holds a few counts of this clone. The rearrangement uses TRBV25-1 and TRBJ1-2; the D gene is possibly TRBD1 (5 bases). Per the germline V gene, CDR1 is MGHDK and CDR2 is SYGVNS. This CDR3 contains 13 residues. Trimming pared 1 base from V and 5 bases from J, leaving 8 bases between. The CDR3 region is CASSEWGRYGYTF. The CDR3 DNA sequence: TGTGCCAGCAGTGAATGGGGCCGATATGGCTACACCTTC.

The V call is TRBV3-1 (or the pseudogene TRBV3-2), the J call TRBJ2-2; 14 bases line up with TRBD2. CDR1 and CDR2 (germline): LGHDT, YNNKEL (reference sequence). The CDR3 is 17 residues long. V shed 7 bases and J 4 bases; nucleotides not matched to a gene: 8. For the CDR3, the DNA is TGTGCCAGCACCCGACTAGCGGGGGGGCTGGGCACCGGGGAGCTGTTTTTT. Translation gives CASTRLAGGLGTGELFF.

The chain recombines TRBV18 with TRBJ1-3; no firm D call. The ends were cut back, 3 bases at V and 0 bases at J, with 9 bases in the middle. The CDR3 totals 15 residues. Germline V CDR1 and CDR2: KGHSH, LQKENI. CDR3 residues: CASSPEAYSGNTIYF. CDR3 bases: TGTGCCAGCTCACCCGAGGCCTACTCTGGAAACACCATATATTTT.

The genes are TRBV6-5 and TRBJ1-6, with 9 nucleotides matching TRBD1. The CDR3 is 14 amino acids. CDR1 is MNHEY and CDR2 is SVGAGI in the germline V gene. The V gene end was trimmed by 6 bases and the J gene end by 5 bases; junction bases not matched to a gene: 2. CDR3 protein: CASSWDRDNSPLHF. The CDR3 DNA reads TGTGCCAGCAGCTGGGACAGGGATAATTCACCCCTCCACTTT.

The rearrangement joins TRBV2 to TRBJ1-2, with a weak D call TRBD1 (5 bases). CDR3 length: 12 amino acids. CDR1 SNHLY and CDR2 FYNNEI come from the germline V gene. Trimming pared 6 bases from V and 2 bases from J, leaving 7 bases between. The CDR3 nucleotides are TGTGCCAGCAGGACAGACAACTATGGCTACACCTTC. Amino acid sequence: CASRTDNYGYTF.

The V gene is TRBV24-1, the J gene TRBJ2-1; 9 nucleotides line up with TRBD1. Germline V lookup: CDR1 KGHDR, CDR2 SFDVKD. Unmatched junction bases numbered 7, after V lost 3 bases and J lost 5 bases. The length of the CDR3 is 16 residues. CDR3 in amino acids: CATSDNNRDRDNEQFF. CDR3 sequence (DNA): TGTGCCACCAGTGATAATAACCGGGACAGGGACAATGAGCAGTTCTTC.

The CDR3 loop is CAILAGTSESNEQFF. CDR3 sequence (DNA): TGTGCCATCCTGGCCGGGACTAGCGAGTCCAATGAGCAGTTCTTC. J is TRBJ2-1 and V is TRBV10-3; TRBD2 agrees at 10 bases. The trim removed 8 bases at V and 6 bases at J, leaving 10 bases unmatched. Looked up from germline, CDR1 is ENHRY and CDR2 is SYGVKD. This CDR3 has 15 residues.

The chain recombines TRBV7-9 with TRBJ1-2; D gene uncertain. Trimming shortened V by 4 bases and J by 8 bases, and 11 bases separated the two germline ends. The CDR3 is made up of 12 amino acids. CDR1 is SEHNR and CDR2 is FQNEAQ in the germline V gene (reference sequence). The chain's CDR3 is CASSSNSGGYTF. The CDR3 DNA sequence: TGTGCCAGCAGCTCAAATTCCGGGGGCTACACCTTC.

J is TRBJ2-2 and V is TRBV5-1; TRBD2 aligns across 14 bases. Losses at the gene ends were 1 base for V and 6 bases for J; bases not matched to a gene: 5. CDR1 and CDR2 (germline): SGHRS, YFSETQ. The CDR3 spans 17 residues. The CDR3 is CASSLMTSGGAAGELFF. CDR3 coding DNA: TGCGCCAGCAGCTTGATGACTAGCGGGGGGGCCGCCGGGGAGCTGTTTTTT. Full variable domain (outside the CDR3, taken from reference TRBV5-1 and TRBJ2-2): KAGVTQTPRYLIKTRGQQVTLSCSPISGHRSVSWYQQTPGQGLQFLFEYFSETQRNKGNFPGRFSGRQFSNSRSEMNVSTLELGDSALYLCASSLMTSGGAAGELFFGEGSRLTVL.

J is TRBJ2-1 and V is TRBV5-6; 11 nucleotides match TRBD2. From germline, CDR1 is SGHDT and CDR2 YYEEEE. Trimming cost V 3 bases and J 15 bases; bases outside gene matches: 8. The CDR3 is made up of 13 amino acids. The CDR3 nucleotides are TGTGCCAGCAGCTCCACATCCGGGACTAGCGGGTTCTTC. This translates into CASSSTSGTSGFF. Complete variable domain (other parts from reference TRBV5-6 and TRBJ2-1): DAGVTQSPTHLIKTRGQQVTLRCSPKSGHDTVSWYQQALGQGPQFIFQYYEEEERQRGNFPDRFSGHQFPNYSSELNVNALLLGDSALYLCASSSTSGTSGFFGPGTRLTVL.

This clone was seen just once. The V call is TRBV15, the J call TRBJ2-1; maybe TRBD2 (6 bases). CDR1 and CDR2 (germline): LNHNV, YYDKDF (reference sequence). V dropped 0 bases and J dropped 9 bases, with 12 bases sitting between them. The CDR3 has 14 amino acids. CDR3 nucleotides: TGTGCCACCAGCAGAGATCACGGCGGGGCTGAGCAGTTCTTC. Translation: CATSRDHGGAEQFF.

The chain carries TRBV5-4 and TRBJ2-3; D may be TRBD2 (5 bases). Trimming stripped 0 bases from V and 8 bases from J, with 10 bases between. The CDR3 extends over 13 amino acids. Germline loops: CDR1 SGHNT, CDR2 YYREEE (reference sequence). The CDR3 sequence is CASSLELGGTQYF. For the CDR3, the DNA is TGTGCCAGCAGCTTGGAACTCGGAGGTACGCAGTATTTT.

V usage is TRBV29-1 and J usage is TRBJ1-1; weak D call: TRBD1 (6 bases). Deletions cut 5 bases from V and 6 bases from J, with 13 bases between. The CDR3 length is 12 residues. Germline CDR1 reads SQVTM; CDR2 reads ANQGSEA. CDR3 sequence: CSVLRGTPEAFF. Here the CDR3 DNA reads TGCAGCGTTCTAAGGGGGACCCCTGAAGCTTTCTTT.

This sequence joins TRBV23-1 and TRBJ2-5; 7 bases fit TRBD2. TRBV23-1 is placed among ORFs of uncertain function. This CDR3 is built from 15 residues. V was clipped by 3 bases and J by 5 bases; unmatched bases: 9. The CDR3 DNA reads TGCGCCAGCAGTCAGGGGACTACCCCTGTGGAGACCCAGTACTTC. Encoded protein: CASSQGTTPVETQYF.

This CDR3 is CASSPGQRENTEAFF. The CDR3 DNA follows: TGTGCCAGCTCACCCGGACAGAGAGAAAACACTGAAGCTTTCTTT. This rearrangement joins TRBV18 to TRBJ1-1, with a tentative D call TRBD1 (6 bases). In germline, CDR1 is KGHSH, CDR2 LQKENI. The CDR3 covers 15 residues. Trimming cost V 3 bases and J 2 bases, with 13 bases left between them.

This chain joins TRBV18 and TRBJ1-4; a weak D match, TRBD1 (5 bases). The CDR3 contains 14 residues. Germline V gene lookup returns CDR1 KGHSH and CDR2 LQKENI. V lost 2 bases to trimming and J lost 6 bases, with 10 bases between them. The CDR3 is CASSPGGNYEKLFF. The CDR3 DNA reads as TGTGCCAGCTCACCAGGGGGGAACTATGAAAAACTGTTTTTT.

The chain combines TRBV24-1 with TRBJ1-1; no clear D gene. This CDR3 is 13 amino acids long. CDR1 is KGHDR and CDR2 is SFDVKD in the germline V gene. Trimming removed 6 bases at V and 5 bases at J, with 12 bases between. The CDR3 DNA reads TGTGCCACCAGTCGCGACTCGGGGACTGAAGCTTTCTTT. It is translated as CATSRDSGTEAFF.

The chain carries TRBV7-2 and TRBJ2-4; D call uncertain. Germline V gene data show CDR1 as SGHTA and CDR2 as FQGNSA. V dropped 1 base and J dropped 9 bases, with 16 bases sitting between them. The CDR3 has 15 residues. In DNA form, the CDR3 reads TGTGCCAGCAGCTTAGGGCCCGCGGATAGTGTCATTCAGTACTTC. It codes for CASSLGPADSVIQYF.

The gene calls are TRBV19 and TRBJ1-1, with 10 bases that match TRBD1. CDR1 is LNHDA and CDR2 is SQIVND in the germline V gene (reference sequence). The CDR3 is made up of 17 amino acids. V shed 7 bases, J shed 0 bases, and the junction held 11 bases outside the gene matches. CDR3 sequence: CASTTFTGTGVNTEAFF. The CDR3 DNA reads as TGTGCCAGTACCACCTTCACCGGGACAGGGGTGAACACTGAAGCTTTCTTT. The variable domain in full, completed from reference TRBV19 and TRBJ1-1, reads DGGITQSPKYLFRKEGQNVTLSCEQNLNHDAMYWYRQDPGQGLRLIYYSQIVNDFQKGDIAEGYSVSREKKESFPLTVTSAQKNPTAFYLCASTTFTGTGVNTEAFFGQGTRLTVV.

The chain carries TRBV7-2 and TRBJ2-1; no clear D. The CDR3 covers 14 residues. Germline V gene data show CDR1 as SGHTA and CDR2 as FQGNSA. With 4 bases removed from V and 6 bases from J, the gap between germline ends came to 13 bases. Here the CDR3 DNA reads TGTGCCAGCAGCTCTTATTACAGTGGCAATGAGCAGTTCTTC. Its protein is CASSSYYSGNEQFF. The whole variable domain, filled in from reference TRBV7-2 and TRBJ2-1, reads GAGVSQSPSNKVTEKGKDVELRCDPISGHTALYWYRQSLGQGLEFLIYFQGNSAPDKSGLPSDRFSAERTGGSVSTLTIQRTQQEDSAVYLCASSSYYSGNEQFFGPGTRLTVL.